Included here is one T cell receptor (beta chain) sequence, with context. Antigen specificity is unknown. This record comes from a study of blood T cells in healthy people across ages. Study-level background: Template switching retrieved approximately one barcoded beta molecule for each two T cells. Regarding the study as a whole: In long-lived donors, naive CD4+ cell counts and diversity exceeded those of aged donors. Age showed a roughly linear inverse relationship with TCR beta diversity per million T cells. Diversity figures derived from one million T cells were judged to underestimate the true value.

With a J-beta primer mix and a sample-barcoded 5' primer, a second PCR ran about 6 to 11 cycles. TCRdb independently ran MiXCR on the 5' RACE reads; one entry per CDR3 protein. The sample yields 780,000 or so distinct CDR3 sequences, around three fifths seen once. Germline CDR1 reads SEHNR; CDR2 reads FQNEAQ (reference sequence). CDR3 size: 15 residues. The germline V and J ends were trimmed by 3 bases and 1 base, with 12 bases remaining between them. The receptor's source is a man aged 35-49 years in good health. Sequencing input: blood. V and J are TRBV7-9 and TRBJ1-1; D possibly corresponds to TRBD1 (6 bases). CDR3 nucleotide sequence: TGTGCCAGCAGCTTTCCGGGGGGGGCGAACACTGAAGCTTTCTTT. It encodes CASSFPGGANTEAFF.